This T cell receptor beta chain derives from a study of T-cell reconstitution after alpha-beta-depleted transplantation in children. Overall study results and limits: Reportedly, roughly two months post-transplant, alpha-beta T cells arose from several hundred expanded graft clones. T-cell numbers and diversity one year post-transplant derived largely from freshly generated T cells. Surviving recipient T cells and thymic progenitors underlay high day-60 TCRbeta diversity in some patients.

The CDR3 covers 15 residues. Germline V lookup: CDR1 SGHTA, CDR2 FQGTGA. V was clipped by 2 bases and J by 8 bases, with 16 bases between them. As for this clonotype: The antigen is not known.

Unique molecular identifiers were incorporated when the TCRbeta library was constructed. MiXCR, applied by TCRdb to the PCR reads, yields one record per CDR3 protein. This sample carries about 470,000 distinct CDR3 sequences, roughly 43% of them seen once, and the ten largest clones take 27%. This chain links TRBV7-3 with TRBJ2-1, with D possibly being TRBD1 (7 bases). Source: PBMCs, taken before TCRalphabeta/CD19-depleted stem cell transplant. This sequence originates from a girl aged 2 to 9 with aplastic anemia, due to receive a stem cell transplant. The CDR3 here is CASSLLSRGEDEQFF. CDR3 in DNA: TGTGCCAGCAGCTTATTAAGCAGGGGGGAGGATGAGCAGTTCTTC.